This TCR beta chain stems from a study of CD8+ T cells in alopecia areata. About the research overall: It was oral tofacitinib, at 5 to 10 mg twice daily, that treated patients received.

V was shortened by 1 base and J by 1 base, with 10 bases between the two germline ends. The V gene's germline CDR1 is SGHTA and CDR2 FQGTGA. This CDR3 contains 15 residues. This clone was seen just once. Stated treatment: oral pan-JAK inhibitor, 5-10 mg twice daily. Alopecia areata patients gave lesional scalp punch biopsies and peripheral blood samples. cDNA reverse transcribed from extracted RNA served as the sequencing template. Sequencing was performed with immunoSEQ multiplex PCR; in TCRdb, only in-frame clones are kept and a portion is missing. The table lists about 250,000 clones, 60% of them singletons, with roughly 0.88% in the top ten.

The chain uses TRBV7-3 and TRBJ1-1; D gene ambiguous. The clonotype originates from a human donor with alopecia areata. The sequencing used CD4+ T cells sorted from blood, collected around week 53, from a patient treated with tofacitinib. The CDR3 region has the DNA TGTGCCAGCAGCTTAAGCCCGAACTCGAACACTGAAGCTTTCTTT. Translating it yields CASSLSPNSNTEAFF.